Following are 4 T cell receptor beta chains from one sample sequenced in a study of vaccination and CD4 T cells after COVID-19 (dated by TCRdb to between 2021 and 2024). Interpreted using the paper, the treatment or condition label stands for: roughly 11-day PBMC culture with coronavirus spike peptide pools or control peptides (ViraFEST assay). Antigen specificity for these receptors is unknown. Libraries came from PCR. TCRdb lists the instrument as Illumina iSeq 100. DNA from cultured CD4+ T cells was subjected to TCR sequencing with the Oncomine TCR Beta short-read assay at the Johns Hopkins FTIC core. TCRdb trimmed the raw reads at Q25, called clones with MiXCR and kept productive beta chains. One record per CDR3 amino acid sequence lists the most common genes and DNA. The sample data list 13,000 or so distinct CDR3 sequences, and less than 30% of these were observed just once. The ten largest clones capture roughly 28% of the sample.

This material consisted of CD4+ T cells from blood, cultured in vitro, taken before SARS-CoV-2 vaccination. The receptors derive from a human donor who received a COVID-19 vaccine.

The V and J genes are TRBV20-1 and TRBJ2-3; 14 bases agree with TRBD2. Germline lookup yields CDR1 DFQATT and CDR2 SNEGSKA (reference sequence). The V segment lost 5 bases and the J segment 2 bases; nucleotides outside the gene matches: 9. The CDR3 runs 17 residues. CDR3 DNA sequence: TGCAGTGCTGCAGGACTAGCGGGGGGTACCAACACAGATACGCAGTATTTT. This codes for CSAAGLAGGTNTDTQYF.

V is TRBV28 and J is TRBJ2-3; no clear D gene. Germline lookup yields CDR1 MDHEN and CDR2 SYDVKM. V was trimmed by 3 bases and J by 2 bases, leaving 18 bases between them. The CDR3 is 17 amino acids. The CDR3 sequence: CASSFQARVYFTDTQYF. The CDR3 DNA sequence: TGTGCCAGCAGTTTTCAGGCCCGGGTCTATTTCACAGATACGCAGTATTTT.

This clonotype is deemed large. J is TRBJ2-3 and V is TRBV11-1; 9 nucleotides align to TRBD1. Losses at the gene ends were 1 base for V and 2 bases for J; bases not matched to a gene: 7. Germline V gene lookup returns CDR1 SGHAT and CDR2 FQDESV (reference sequence). The CDR3 runs 17 residues. The CDR3 DNA sequence: TGTGCCAGCAGCTTAGATTCTTGGGACAGGGTCACAGATACGCAGTATTTT. As protein: CASSLDSWDRVTDTQYF.

This clonotype came up a few times. The V gene is TRBV12-3 or TRBV12-4, the J gene TRBJ1-3; D is uncertain. The CDR3 length is 13 residues. Trimming removed 8 bases from V and 2 bases from J, with 10 bases in between. The CDR3 DNA sequence: TGTGCCAGCCTGAGATCAGCTGGAAACACCATATATTTT. Amino acid sequence: CASLRSAGNTIYF.